One and the same sample provided the 27 T cell receptor beta chains below, sequenced in a study of cytomegalovirus exposure and HLA in healthy donors. The PCR ran on 60 Vbeta and 13 Jbeta primers. Method: immunoSEQ multiplex PCR; TCRdb's copy keeps in-frame clones and lacks some. Of 150,000 to 200,000 clones in the sample, roughly 80% were seen once. Material for sequencing was PBMCs. These receptors came from a boy between 10 and 17 years old in good health and CMV-seronegative.

This chain uses TRBV28 with TRBJ1-1; possible D gene TRBD1, 5 bases. Trimming removed 5 bases from V and 0 bases from J, with 16 bases in between. The V gene's germline CDR1 is MDHEN and CDR2 SYDVKM. The CDR3 sequence is 16 residues long. Written as DNA, the CDR3 is TGTGCCAGCAGTACCACGGAGGGGTCAATGAACACTGAAGCTTTCTTT. This translates into CASSTTEGSMNTEAFF.

CDR3 in amino acids: CASSGSLAGGREQYF. In nucleotides, the CDR3 is TGTGCCAGCAGTGGGTCTCTAGCGGGAGGCCGAGAGCAGTACTTC. The chain recombines TRBV6-1 with TRBJ2-7; 11 bases are shared with TRBD2. The V segment lost 4 bases and the J segment 7 bases; nucleotides outside the gene matches: 9. Per germline, CDR1 MNHNS and CDR2 SASEGT. This CDR3 contains 15 residues.

V and J are TRBV5-1 and TRBJ1-2; 7 bases agree with TRBD1. V lost 4 bases to trimming and J lost 4 bases; unmatched junction nucleotides: 10. CDR3 size: 15 residues. Per germline, CDR1 SGHRS and CDR2 YFSETQ. CDR3 sequence reads: CASSPGGIRVYGYTF. CDR3 DNA sequence: TGCGCCAGCAGCCCAGGGGGAATTCGCGTCTATGGCTACACCTTC.

V gene TRBV23-1 combines with J gene TRBJ1-2; 7 bases agree with TRBD1. TRBV23-1 is treated as an ORF (open reading frame) with a function not yet certain. This CDR3 has 18 residues. J gave up 8 bases and V 1 base, and 19 bases lay outside the gene matches. As DNA, the CDR3 is TGCGCCAGCAGTCAATGGGGGGCTCGACAGGGCGAAGTTGGAGGCTACACCTTC. Residues: CASSQWGARQGEVGGYTF.

The CDR3 DNA reads TGTGCCACCAGCAGAGACGCGGGCCAGCCCCAGCATTTT. Amino acids: CATSRDAGQPQHF. The rearrangement links TRBV15 to TRBJ1-5, with no clear D. The CDR3 is made up of 13 amino acids. Trimming removed 0 bases at V and 7 bases at J, with 7 bases between. The germline CDR1 and CDR2 sequences are LNHNV and YYDKDF (reference sequence).

The chain recombines TRBV25-1 with TRBJ2-1; the match to TRBD2 covers 8 bases. The V gene end was trimmed by 1 base and the J gene end by 6 bases; junction bases not matched to a gene: 5. CDR1 MGHDK and CDR2 SYGVNS come from the germline V gene. This CDR3 contains 15 residues. As DNA, the CDR3 is TGTGCCAGCAGTGAATGGGGTAGCGGGATCAATGAGCAGTTCTTC. Translated: CASSEWGSGINEQFF.

The CDR3 DNA sequence: TGTGCCAGTAGTATCGCTATGCAGGGGCGGGAGCCCCAGCATTTT. Translated: CASSIAMQGREPQHF. V is TRBV19 and J is TRBJ1-5; D possibly corresponds to TRBD1 (6 bases). V dropped 3 bases and J dropped 8 bases, with 17 bases sitting between them. The germline CDR1 and CDR2 sequences are LNHDA and SQIVND (reference sequence). The CDR3 consists of 15 residues. The entire variable domain, with the rest obtained from reference TRBV19 and TRBJ1-5, is as follows: DGGITQSPKYLFRKEGQNVTLSCEQNLNHDAMYWYRQDPGQGLRLIYYSQIVNDFQKGDIAEGYSVSREKKESFPLTVTSAQKNPTAFYLCASSIAMQGREPQHFGDGTRLSIL.

The genes are TRBV2 and TRBJ2-5, with D perhaps matching TRBD2 (6 bases). The CDR3 loop spans 15 amino acids. CDR1 is SNHLY, CDR2 FYNNEI, per germline. Deletions cut 5 bases from V and 10 bases from J, with 23 bases between. CDR3 region: CASSRDLNRISDQYF. Written as DNA, the CDR3 is TGTGCCAGCAGTCGGGACTTAAACAGGATATCGGACCAGTACTTC.

V usage is TRBV14 and J usage is TRBJ2-1; D possibly corresponds to TRBD1 (6 bases). The CDR3 consists of 16 residues. The V end lost 4 bases, the J end lost 7 bases, and 20 bases lay between the germline ends. CDR1 is SGHDN and CDR2 is FVKESK in the germline V gene. Here the CDR3 DNA reads TGTGCCAGCAGCCTTAGCGCTAGGGGGTTAGGGAATGAGCAGTTCTTC. Translation gives CASSLSARGLGNEQFF.

This clone was counted a single time. The chain links TRBV7-3 to TRBJ1-5; D might be TRBD1 (5 bases). Trimming removed 6 bases at V and 7 bases at J, with 13 bases between. CDR1 SGHTA and CDR2 FQGTGA come from the germline V gene. This CDR3 spans 13 amino acids. The CDR3 is CASSPRGGQPQHF. For the CDR3, the DNA is TGTGCCAGCAGTCCGAGGGGAGGCCAGCCCCAGCATTTT.

CDR3: CASSLPAGSTDTQYF. The CDR3 DNA reads TGTGCCAGCAGCTTGCCAGCGGGGAGCACAGATACGCAGTATTTT. The V and J genes are TRBV5-4 and TRBJ2-3; TRBD2 aligns across 7 bases. J lost 0 bases, V lost 1 base, and 2 bases had no gene match. The CDR3 has 15 residues. Germline V gene lookup returns CDR1 SGHNT and CDR2 YYREEE (reference sequence).

This chain joins TRBV21-1 and TRBJ2-7; TRBD1 reflects the table's D call only, with no check against the DNA. TRBV21-1 is a pseudogene locus. The CDR3 runs 16 residues. CDR3 bases: TGTGCCAGCAGCAAATGCCTCCGGGACACCGAGAACGAGCAGTACTTC. It specifies CASSKCLRDTENEQYF.

The rearrangement joins TRBV5-5 to TRBJ1-1; a weak D match, TRBD1 (5 bases). With 0 bases removed from V and 1 base from J, the gap between germline ends came to 7 bases. The CDR3 covers 14 residues. Germline V CDR1 and CDR2: SGHKS, YYEKEE (reference sequence). This chain's CDR3 is CASSLAGGNTEAFF. DNA of the CDR3: TGTGCCAGCAGCTTGGCCGGGGGGAACACTGAAGCTTTCTTT.

This clone showed up just a few times. The chain has TRBV14 and TRBJ2-2, with D hard to call. Trimming cost V 1 base and J 6 bases, with 15 bases left between them. CDR1 SGHDN and CDR2 FVKESK come from the germline V gene. The CDR3 runs to 16 residues. The CDR3 DNA is TGTGCCAGCAGCCAAGCCGATCATTATGGGCCCGGGGAGCTGTTTTTT. Translating it yields CASSQADHYGPGELFF.

This rearrangement joins TRBV4-1 to TRBJ2-7, with 11 positions matching TRBD1. In germline, CDR1 is MGHRA, CDR2 YSYEKL. The CDR3 length is 17 residues. With V trimmed by 0 bases and J by 2 bases, 6 bases remained unmatched. The CDR3 reads CASSQDLWDRGTYEQYF. In DNA form, the CDR3 reads TGCGCCAGCAGCCAAGATCTGTGGGACAGGGGGACCTACGAGCAGTACTTC.

This chain joins TRBV10-3 and TRBJ1-1; 9 nucleotides align to TRBD1. Germline CDR1 ENHRY, CDR2 SYGVKD. Germline trimming cut 4 bases from V and 5 bases from J; bases unmatched to any gene: 2. This CDR3 has 13 amino acids. The CDR3 spells CAISGGQGTEAFF. As DNA, the CDR3 is TGTGCCATCAGTGGGGGACAGGGAACTGAAGCTTTCTTT.

The V call is TRBV19, the J call TRBJ1-1, with 9 bases fitting TRBD1. With 5 bases clipped from V and 0 bases from J, the junction kept 7 bases outside the gene matches. Per the germline V gene, CDR1 is LNHDA and CDR2 is SQIVND (reference sequence). The CDR3 has 16 amino acids. The CDR3 loop reads CASSVSQGALNTEAFF. The CDR3 DNA reads as TGTGCCAGTAGTGTTTCACAGGGGGCGCTGAACACTGAAGCTTTCTTT.

This chain joins TRBV28 and TRBJ1-2; TRBD1 is a possible D gene (6 bases). This CDR3 comprises 16 residues. V gave up 4 bases and J gave up 4 bases, with 19 bases separating them. Germline-derived CDR1 and CDR2 are MDHEN and SYDVKM. CDR3 nucleotide sequence: TGTGCCAGCAGTTCGGGCAGGGGAGTATTGGCCTATGGCTACACCTTC. The encoded protein is CASSSGRGVLAYGYTF.

The V and J genes are TRBV4-1 and TRBJ1-2; D gene ambiguous. The CDR3 has 18 amino acids. Germline loops: CDR1 MGHRA, CDR2 YSYEKL. Trimming stripped 1 base from V and 2 bases from J, with 20 bases between. CDR3 protein: CASSQVEGGQASNYGYTF. CDR3 bases: TGCGCCAGCAGCCAAGTTGAAGGAGGTCAAGCTTCAAACTATGGCTACACCTTC.

The CDR3 loop is CSVRGIYGYTF. The DNA of the CDR3 is TGCAGCGTTAGGGGAATTTATGGCTACACCTTC. The rearrangement uses TRBV29-1 and TRBJ1-2, with a possible D match to TRBD1 (5 bases). CDR3 size: 11 residues. Germline V gene sequence: CDR1 SQVTM, CDR2 ANQGSEA. V was shortened by 5 bases and J by 5 bases, with 9 bases between the two germline ends.

The chain couples TRBV2 to TRBJ2-1; 9 nucleotides match TRBD2. Germline values: CDR1 SNHLY, CDR2 FYNNEI. The CDR3 loop spans 15 amino acids. V shed 4 bases, J shed 9 bases, and the junction held 10 bases outside the gene matches. The CDR3 here is CASSGLAGRVGEQFF. As DNA, the CDR3 is TGTGCCAGCAGTGGCCTAGCGGGGAGAGTCGGTGAGCAGTTCTTC.

The chain is built from TRBV11-2 and TRBJ1-5; D unclear. CDR3 length equals 13 residues. Trimming removed 4 bases at V and 2 bases at J, with 6 bases between. The germline V gene has CDR1 SGHAT and CDR2 FQNNGV. The chain's CDR3 is CASSSTRNQPQHF. For the CDR3, the DNA is TGTGCCAGCAGCTCGACACGCAATCAGCCCCAGCATTTT. Using reference TRBV11-2 and TRBJ1-5 for the parts outside the CDR3, the full variable domain is EAGVAQSPRYKIIEKRQSVAFWCNPISGHATLYWYQQILGQGPKLLIQFQNNGVVDDSQLPKDRFSAERLKGVDSTLKIQPAKLEDSAVYLCASSSTRNQPQHFGDGTRLSIL.

This chain connects TRBV30 to TRBJ1-5, with 9 bases matching TRBD1. This CDR3 has 16 residues. Germline CDR1 reads GTSNPN; CDR2 reads SVGIG (reference sequence). The V and J ends lost 2 bases and 6 bases, in that order; junction bases with no gene match: 11. CDR3 loop: CAWSFAAGQGTQPQHF. As DNA, the CDR3 is TGTGCCTGGAGTTTCGCGGCGGGACAGGGTACTCAGCCCCAGCATTTT.

V gene TRBV5-4 combines with J gene TRBJ2-7, with D unresolved. V gave up 4 bases and J gave up 7 bases, with 18 bases separating them. Per germline, CDR1 SGHNT and CDR2 YYREEE (reference sequence). CDR3 length: 14 amino acids. The CDR3 protein is CASSGDDPMREQYF. In DNA, the CDR3 is TGTGCCAGCAGCGGCGACGACCCCATGAGGGAGCAGTACTTC.

This clone was seen a handful of times. This chain uses TRBV6-1 with TRBJ2-7, with D uncertain. This CDR3 contains 12 residues. CDR1 is MNHNS and CDR2 is SASEGT in the germline V gene. Trimming took off 6 bases at V and 5 bases at J, with 11 bases between the two ends. CDR3 sequence: CASRLRGHEQYF. Written as DNA, the CDR3 is TGTGCCAGCAGGCTCCGCGGCCACGAGCAGTACTTC.

The gene calls are TRBV6-1 and TRBJ1-4, with D unclear. This CDR3 contains 14 residues. Trimming removed 4 bases at V and 4 bases at J, with 10 bases between. Germline V lookup: CDR1 MNHNS, CDR2 SASEGT. The CDR3 loop is CASSVPRSNEKLFF. In nucleotides, the CDR3 is TGTGCCAGCAGTGTTCCGAGAAGTAATGAAAAACTGTTTTTT.

This chain uses TRBV5-5 with TRBJ2-7, with 7 bases that match TRBD2. In germline, CDR1 is SGHKS, CDR2 YYEKEE (reference sequence). The junction had 12 bases not matched to a gene; V was cut back by 5 bases and J by 4 bases. The CDR3 loop spans 15 amino acids. The CDR3 DNA reads TGTGCCAGCAGTGGGGGGAGGGCCTTGGGTTACGAGCAGTACTTC. Translated, it gives CASSGGRALGYEQYF.